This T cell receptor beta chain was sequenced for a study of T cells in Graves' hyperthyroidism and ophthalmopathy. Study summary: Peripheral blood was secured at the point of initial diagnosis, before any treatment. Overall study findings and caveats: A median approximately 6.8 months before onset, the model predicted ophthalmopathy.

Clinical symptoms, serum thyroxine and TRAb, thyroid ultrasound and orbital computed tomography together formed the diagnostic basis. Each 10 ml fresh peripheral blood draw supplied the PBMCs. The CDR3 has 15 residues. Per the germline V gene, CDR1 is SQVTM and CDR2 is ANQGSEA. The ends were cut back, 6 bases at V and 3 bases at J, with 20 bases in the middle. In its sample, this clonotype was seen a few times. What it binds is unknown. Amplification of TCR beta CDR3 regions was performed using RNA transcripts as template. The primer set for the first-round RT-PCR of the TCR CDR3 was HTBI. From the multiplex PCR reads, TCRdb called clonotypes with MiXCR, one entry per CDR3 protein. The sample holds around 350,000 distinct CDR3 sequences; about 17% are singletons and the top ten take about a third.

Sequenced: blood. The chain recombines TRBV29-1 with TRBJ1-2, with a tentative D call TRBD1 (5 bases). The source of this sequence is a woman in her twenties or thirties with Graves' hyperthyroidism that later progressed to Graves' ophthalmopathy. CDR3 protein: CSVRRGVGADYGYTF. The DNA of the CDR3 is TGCAGCGTCCGAAGGGGTGTAGGGGCGGACTATGGCTACACCTTC.